This TCR beta chain is drawn from a study of PD-L1 blockade in urothelial cancer. Study-level background: Among blood samples, the median T cell count was some 140,000.

Losses at the gene ends were 1 base for V and 3 bases for J; bases not matched to a gene: 4. Per germline, CDR1 LNHDA and CDR2 SQIVND (reference sequence). This CDR3 contains 16 residues. Time point in this sample: peripheral blood 6 weeks after treatment start. Method: immunoSEQ multiplex PCR; TCRdb's copy keeps in-frame clones and lacks some. Of 25,000 to 35,000 clones listed, about 79% are singletons. The clonotype was recovered from a man aged 65 to 79 with urothelial cancer. Sequenced material: PBMCs, taken around atezolizumab (anti-PD-L1) treatment. This chain uses TRBV19 with TRBJ1-4; 8 bases map to TRBD1. In DNA form, the CDR3 reads TGTGCCAGTAGTATAGCACAGGGGGTGGCTAATGAAAAACTGTTTTTT. This sequence encodes CASSIAQGVANEKLFF.